This record looks at one T cell receptor beta chain sequence and its context. The data derive from a study of control samples from healthy donors and cancer patients. TCRdb's table, derived via immunoSEQ multiplex PCR, lists solely in-frame clones and lacks some. This table holds 84,000 or so clones, 70% to 85% found once. J lost 3 bases, V lost 4 bases, and 5 bases had no gene match. Germline assignment: CDR1 SGDLS and CDR2 YYNGEE. The CDR3 consists of 14 residues. Material: PBMCs. The sequence derives from a man in his 60s with head and neck cancer. This chain links TRBV9 with TRBJ1-2; 8 nucleotides align to TRBD1. CDR3 sequence (DNA): TGTGCCAGCAGCCGATCGGACAGGGACTATGGCTACACCTTC. This encodes CASSRSDRDYGYTF.